This TCR beta chain was found in a study of early T cells in non-severe SARS-CoV-2 infection. Study overall: Sequenced material consisted of bulk RNA (from unsorted whole blood), and chains were unpaired.

Unique molecular identifiers tagged individual cDNA molecules. MiXCR was run by TCRdb on the 5' RACE reads, yielding one entry per CDR3 protein. This table holds tens of thousands of distinct CDR3 sequences, around 15% found once. The CDR3 is 14 residues long. The V end lost 3 bases, the J end lost 1 base, and 9 bases lay between the germline ends. CDR1 is SEHNR and CDR2 is FQNEAQ in the germline V gene (reference sequence). This clonotype turned up a few times. Sequenced input: whole blood. The TCR was taken from an adult who was a healthcare worker with PCR-confirmed SARS-CoV-2 infection or an uninfected control (not recorded which). The chain recombines TRBV7-9 with TRBJ1-1; D ambiguous. The CDR3 nucleotides read TGTGCCAGCAGCTTTGCGGGTTCGAACACTGAAGCTTTCTTT. Amino acids: CASSFAGSNTEAFF. Full variable domain (missing parts from reference TRBV7-9 and TRBJ1-1): DTGVSQNPRHKITKRGQNVTFRCDPISEHNRLYWYRQTLGQGPEFLTYFQNEAQLEKSRLLSDRFSAERPKGSFSTLEIQRTEQGDSAMYLCASSFAGSNTEAFFGQGTRLTVV.